The sequence of this T cell receptor beta chain was determined in a study of cytomegalovirus exposure and HLA in healthy donors. Study in general: Samples from HLA-typed donors yielded 65 million to 85 million unique TCRs in an early data release.

Amplification used 60 Vbeta primers and 13 Jbeta primers. Profiled with immunoSEQ multiplex PCR; TCRdb holds only in-frame clones, not every one. Of roughly 160,000 clones listed, more than 70% were seen once; the top ten hold 0.38%. This CDR3 region has 21 residues. The V segment lost 6 bases and the J segment 0 bases; nucleotides outside the gene matches: 16. Germline lookup yields CDR1 SGHVS and CDR2 FQNEAQ. Input material: PBMCs. The sequence was collected from a boy aged 2 to 9 in good health and CMV-seronegative. The chain uses TRBV7-8 and TRBJ2-1; the match to TRBD2 covers 14 bases. CDR3 nucleotide sequence: TGTGCCAGCAGACCAAACCCAGGGACTAGCGGGGGAAAAAGCTCCTACAATGAGCAGTTCTTC. Encoded protein: CASRPNPGTSGGKSSYNEQFF.